The 7 T cell receptor beta chains below were found in one sample sequenced in a study of metastatic and nonmetastatic thyroid tumors. TCRdb re-called clones via MiXCR from the PCR reads. The table has about 4,700 clones, roughly two fifths seen once. Among the patients, none had received any treatment before thyroid surgery. Sequencing input: tumor tissue. These receptors were taken from a male donor with papillary thyroid cancer or a benign thyroid nodule (not recorded which). Some clones in this sample may be carry-over from other donors' samples.

V and J are TRBV20-1 and TRBJ2-3; D gene ambiguous. The CDR3 contains 9 residues. The V gene's germline CDR1 is DFQATT and CDR2 SNEGSKA (reference sequence). Between the trimmed V and J ends, which lost 5 bases and 7 bases, there was a span of 4 bases. In DNA, the CDR3 is TGCAGTGCTCCTAATACGCAGTATTTT. Encoded protein: CSAPNTQYF.

This clone occurred a few times. V gene TRBV6-2 or TRBV6-3 combines with J gene TRBJ1-3, with D possibly being TRBD1 (6 bases). The germline CDR1 and CDR2 sequences are MNHEY and SVGEGT. CDR3 size: 15 residues. Trimming left V 0 bases short and J 3 bases short, with 9 bases between. Here the CDR3 reads CASSYSNRVGNTIYF. The CDR3 bases are TGTGCCAGCAGTTACTCTAACAGGGTTGGAAACACCATATATTTT.

Details on this clone: Compared with germline, one end of the junction differs, possibly owing to a read error. The J gene is TRBJ2-3, the V gene TRBV11-1, with TRBD2 matching 12 bases. CDR1 is SGHAT, CDR2 FQDESV, per germline (reference sequence). The CDR3 runs to 15 residues. The CDR3 coding sequence is TGTGCCAGCAGCTCTAGCGGGAGGGCCACAGATACGCAGTGTTTT. Amino acids: CASSSSGRATDTQCF.

This clone was seen a handful of times. CDR3 DNA: TGTGCCAGCAGTTACCACAGGGGGCCCGTAGCGGCGCAGTTCTTC. Its protein is CASSYHRGPVAAQFF. The chain joins TRBV28 to TRBJ2-1; 9 bases match TRBD1. Germline V gene lookup returns CDR1 MDHEN and CDR2 SYDVKM. After removal of 4 bases from V and 12 bases from J, the junction contained 13 bases not matched to a gene. The CDR3 sequence is 15 residues long.

The CDR3 here is CASSLAGPGINEQFF. In DNA form, the CDR3 reads TGCGCCAGCAGCTTGGCGGGACCGGGAATCAATGAGCAGTTCTTC. The chain links TRBV5-1 to TRBJ2-1; D possibly matches TRBD1 or TRBD2 (5 bases each). CDR1 and CDR2 from the germline V gene are SGHRS and YFSETQ. Trimming cost V 0 bases and J 6 bases, with 13 bases left between them. The CDR3 has 15 amino acids.

This chain links TRBV6-2 or TRBV6-3 with TRBJ2-3; 12 bases line up with TRBD2. V gave up 7 bases and J gave up 5 bases; unmatched junction bases: 7. The CDR3 is made up of 15 amino acids. CDR1 and CDR2 from the germline V gene are MNHEY and SVGEGT. CDR3 region: CASMLLAGGQDTQYF. The CDR3 coding sequence is TGTGCCAGCATGTTGCTAGCGGGAGGGCAAGATACGCAGTATTTT.

This clone was recorded at least ten times. The chain recombines TRBV28 with TRBJ2-3, with 12 nucleotides matching TRBD2. V was clipped by 2 bases and J by 3 bases; unmatched bases: 6. CDR3 size: 17 residues. The V gene's germline CDR1 is MDHEN and CDR2 SYDVKM. The DNA for the CDR3 is TGTGCCAGCAGTTTAGAATGGCTAGCGGGAGGGACAGATACGCAGTATTTT. Translation gives CASSLEWLAGGTDTQYF. Variable domain in full (rest from reference TRBV28 and TRBJ2-3): DVKVTQSSRYLVKRTGEKVFLECVQDMDHENMFWYRQDPGLGLRLIYFSYDVKMKEKGDIPEGYSVSREKKERFSLILESASTNQTSMYLCASSLEWLAGGTDTQYFGPGTRLTVL.